This T cell receptor beta chain was identified in a study of blood T cells in healthy people across ages. Findings and caveats of the study: Naive CD4+ cells and diversity were both higher in long-lived donors than in aged donors. Diversity of TCR beta per million T cells declined in a roughly linear way with age.

The CDR3 runs 11 residues. V lost 7 bases, J lost 15 bases, and 16 bases lay in between. Germline CDR1 is MNHEY and CDR2 is SVGEGT. This clonotype was recorded a few times. Its antigen is not known. Samples each had at least 5.5 micrograms of total RNA extracted. The second PCR ran about 6 to 12 cycles with a sample-barcoded 5' primer and J-beta primers. Carrying 12 random nucleotides, a template-switch adaptor labeled each individual cDNA molecule. TCRdb re-analysed the 5' RACE reads in MiXCR, keeping a single row per CDR3 protein. The sample lists roughly 2 million distinct CDR3 sequences; roughly 50% were seen once.

The genes are TRBV6-2 or TRBV6-3 and TRBJ2-4; possible D gene TRBD1, 5 bases. This sequence originates from a woman aged 40-49 years in good health. Material: blood. The CDR3 region is CASTQGAGLYF. The CDR3 coding sequence is TGTGCCAGCACCCAAGGGGCAGGGCTGTACTTC.